This T cell receptor beta chain originates from a study of blood T cell repertoires in COVID-19. Background on the study: Acute-phase and convalescent COVID-19 samples originated in the United States, Italy and Spain. T cells, B-cell-depleted T cells, or PBMCs supplied cDNA or gDNA.

Enrollment of patients from Seattle took place during active infection, with longitudinal follow-up. The CDR3 sequence is 14 residues long. Trimming removed 5 bases at V and 5 bases at J, with 12 bases between. Germline assignment: CDR1 SGHTA and CDR2 FQGTGA. In the source study's methods: Reference gene primers were amplified, and this amplification served to estimate nucleated cell counts. Some clones are missing from TCRdb's copy, which holds only in-frame ones; the method was immunoSEQ multiplex PCR. V and J calls plus clone size are reproduced from that table; the DNA served to infer D and trimming. This sample has around 220,000 clones, with 85% to 90% found just once.

Sequencing was performed on peripheral blood. The sequence was collected from a woman between 50 and 59 years old with COVID-19, enrolled during active disease. The chain links TRBV7-3 to TRBJ2-2; D may be TRBD2 (6 bases). The CDR3 here is CASSRSSGTGELFF. CDR3 bases: TGTGCCAGCAGCCGGAGTAGCGGAACCGGGGAGCTGTTTTTT.